The entry below gives a single T cell receptor beta chain sequence along with its context. Antigen specificity is unknown. This record comes from a study of T cell repertoires in cytomegalovirus infection. Study findings and constraints: Cumulative public TCR beta family frequency identified CMV carriers with the relevant HLA.

Germline CDR1 and CDR2: MNHEY and SMNVEV (reference sequence). CDR3 length equals 18 residues. V was clipped by 6 bases and J by 3 bases, with 26 bases between them. TCRdb used MiXCR to reprocess the reads, holding one entry per CDR3 protein. The sample contains around 310,000 distinct CDR3 sequences, about 27% of which appear only once. Here the sequenced sample was cultured PBMCs, taken from culture after CMV antigen stimulation. The sequence derives from a human donor in good health (CMV status not recorded). Some clones in this sample may be carry-over from other donors' samples. The rearrangement uses TRBV27 and TRBJ1-1, with D tentatively TRBD1 (6 bases). CDR3 nucleotide sequence: TGTGCCAGCAGGGAACAGGGTTCGACCTCCTCACGGTACACTGAAGCTTTCTTT. Residues: CASREQGSTSSRYTEAFF.